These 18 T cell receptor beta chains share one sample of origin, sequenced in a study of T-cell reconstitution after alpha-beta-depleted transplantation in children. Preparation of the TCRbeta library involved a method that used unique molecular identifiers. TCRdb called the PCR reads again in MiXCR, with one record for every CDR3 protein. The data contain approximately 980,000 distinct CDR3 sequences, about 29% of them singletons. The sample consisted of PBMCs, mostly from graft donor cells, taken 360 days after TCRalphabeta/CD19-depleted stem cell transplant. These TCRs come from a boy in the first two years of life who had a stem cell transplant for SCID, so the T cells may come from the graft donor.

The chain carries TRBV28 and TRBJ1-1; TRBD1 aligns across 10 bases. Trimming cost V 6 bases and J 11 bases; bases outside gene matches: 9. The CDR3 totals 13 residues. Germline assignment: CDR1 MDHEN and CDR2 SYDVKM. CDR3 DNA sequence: TGTGCCAGCAGAGACGGGACAGGGGTTTTTGCTTTCTTT. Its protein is CASRDGTGVFAFF.

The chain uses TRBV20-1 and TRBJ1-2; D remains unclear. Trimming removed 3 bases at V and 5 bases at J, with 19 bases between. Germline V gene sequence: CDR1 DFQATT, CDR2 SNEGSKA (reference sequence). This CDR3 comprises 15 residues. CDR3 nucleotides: TGCAGTGCTAGGGTTCCGGGGTTCACCCCTTATGGCTACACCTTC. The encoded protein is CSARVPGFTPYGYTF.

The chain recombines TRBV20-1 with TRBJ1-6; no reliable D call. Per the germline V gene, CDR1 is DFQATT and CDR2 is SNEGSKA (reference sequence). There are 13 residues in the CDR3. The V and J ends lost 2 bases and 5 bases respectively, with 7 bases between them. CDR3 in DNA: TGCAGTGCTAGATTGACCGATAATTCACCCCTCCACTTT. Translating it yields CSARLTDNSPLHF.

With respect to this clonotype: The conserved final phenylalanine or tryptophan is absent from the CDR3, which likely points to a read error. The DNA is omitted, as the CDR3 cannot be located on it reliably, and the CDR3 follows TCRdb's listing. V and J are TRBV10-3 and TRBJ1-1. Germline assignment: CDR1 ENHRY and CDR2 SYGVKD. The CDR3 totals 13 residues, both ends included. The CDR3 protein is CAISEQLGTVEIS.

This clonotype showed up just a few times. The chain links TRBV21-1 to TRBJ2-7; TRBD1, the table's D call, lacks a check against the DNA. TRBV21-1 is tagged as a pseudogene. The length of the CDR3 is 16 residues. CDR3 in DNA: TGTGCCAGCAGCAAAGTGGAAGGACACCCCTCCTACGAGCAGTACTTC. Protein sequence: CASSKVEGHPSYEQYF.

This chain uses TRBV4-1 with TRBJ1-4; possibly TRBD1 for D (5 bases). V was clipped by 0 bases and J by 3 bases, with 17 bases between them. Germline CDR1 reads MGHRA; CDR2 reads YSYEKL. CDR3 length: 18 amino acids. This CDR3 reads CASSQENGFQGPNEKLFF. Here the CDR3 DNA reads TGCGCCAGCAGCCAAGAGAACGGCTTTCAGGGACCTAATGAAAAACTGTTTTTT.

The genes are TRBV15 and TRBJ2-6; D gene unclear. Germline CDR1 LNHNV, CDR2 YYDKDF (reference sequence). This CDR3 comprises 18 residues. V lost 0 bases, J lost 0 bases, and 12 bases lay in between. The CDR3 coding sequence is TGTGCCACCAGCAGAGATACGGCAAGCAGCTCTGGGGCCAACGTCCTGACTTTC. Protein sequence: CATSRDTASSSGANVLTF.

The CDR3: CASSLVVTSNQPQHF. The CDR3 region has the DNA TGTGCCAGCAGCTTAGTTGTCACTAGCAATCAGCCCCAGCATTTT. The chain couples TRBV7-2 to TRBJ1-5; D gene uncertain. Germline V gives CDR1 SGHTA, CDR2 FQGNSA. V lost 1 base and J 0 bases, leaving 7 bases between the germline ends. The length of the CDR3 is 15 residues. The full variable domain, rest sourced from reference TRBV7-2 and TRBJ1-5, is GAGVSQSPSNKVTEKGKDVELRCDPISGHTALYWYRQSLGQGLEFLIYFQGNSAPDKSGLPSDRFSAERTGGSVSTLTIQRTQQEDSAVYLCASSLVVTSNQPQHFGDGTRLSIL.

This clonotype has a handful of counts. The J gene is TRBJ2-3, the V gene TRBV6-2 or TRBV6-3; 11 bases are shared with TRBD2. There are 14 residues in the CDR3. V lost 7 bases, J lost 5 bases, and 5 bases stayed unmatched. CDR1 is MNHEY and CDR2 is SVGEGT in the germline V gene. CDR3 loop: CASISGGAKDTQYF. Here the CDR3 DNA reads TGTGCCAGCATTAGCGGGGGGGCCAAAGATACGCAGTATTTT.

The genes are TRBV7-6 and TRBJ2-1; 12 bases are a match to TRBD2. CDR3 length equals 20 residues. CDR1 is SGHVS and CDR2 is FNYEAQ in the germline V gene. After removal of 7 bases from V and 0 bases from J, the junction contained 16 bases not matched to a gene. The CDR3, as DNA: TGTGCCAGCACTGATAAACCGGGACTAGCGGGCCGTAGCTCCTACAATGAGCAGTTCTTC. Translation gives CASTDKPGLAGRSSYNEQFF.

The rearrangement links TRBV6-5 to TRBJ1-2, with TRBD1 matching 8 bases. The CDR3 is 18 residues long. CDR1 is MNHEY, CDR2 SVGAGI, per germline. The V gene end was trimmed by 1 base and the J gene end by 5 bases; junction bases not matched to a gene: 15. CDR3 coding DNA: TGTGCCAGCAGTTACTTCGGGACAGGAGGCAGCAGGGGGTATGGCTACACCTTC. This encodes CASSYFGTGGSRGYGYTF.

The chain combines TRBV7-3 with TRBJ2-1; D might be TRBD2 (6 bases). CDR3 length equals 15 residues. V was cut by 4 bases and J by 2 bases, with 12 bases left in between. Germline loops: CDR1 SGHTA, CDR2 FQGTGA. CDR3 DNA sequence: TGTGCCAGCAGCTCGGGACTGACAGCCTACAATGAGCAGTTCTTC. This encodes CASSSGLTAYNEQFF.

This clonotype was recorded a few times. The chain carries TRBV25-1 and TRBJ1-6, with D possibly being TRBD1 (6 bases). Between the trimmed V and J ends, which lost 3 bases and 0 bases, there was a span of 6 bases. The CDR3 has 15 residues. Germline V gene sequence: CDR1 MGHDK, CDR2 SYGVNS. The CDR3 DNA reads TGTGCCAGCAGTGAGGACAGCTCCTATAATTCACCCCTCCACTTT. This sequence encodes CASSEDSSYNSPLHF.

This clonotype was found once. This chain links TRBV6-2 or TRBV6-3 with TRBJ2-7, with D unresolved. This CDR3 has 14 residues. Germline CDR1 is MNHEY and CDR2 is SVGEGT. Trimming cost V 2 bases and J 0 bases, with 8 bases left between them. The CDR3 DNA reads TGTGCCAGCAGTTACAACACCAACTCCTACGAGCAGTACTTC. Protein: CASSYNTNSYEQYF.

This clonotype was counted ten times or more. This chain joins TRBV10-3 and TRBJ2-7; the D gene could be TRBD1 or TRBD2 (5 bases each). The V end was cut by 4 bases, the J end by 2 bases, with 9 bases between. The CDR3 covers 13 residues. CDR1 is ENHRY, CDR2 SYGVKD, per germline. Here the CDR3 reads CAISGQGAYEQYF. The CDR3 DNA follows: TGTGCCATCAGTGGCCAGGGAGCCTACGAGCAGTACTTC.

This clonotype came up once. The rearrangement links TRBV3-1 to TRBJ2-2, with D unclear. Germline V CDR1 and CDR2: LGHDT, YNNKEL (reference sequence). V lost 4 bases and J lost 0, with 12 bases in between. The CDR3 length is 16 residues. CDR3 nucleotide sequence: TGTGCCAGCAGCCCGTTCAAGTTCGCGAACACCGGGGAGCTGTTTTTT. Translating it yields CASSPFKFANTGELFF.

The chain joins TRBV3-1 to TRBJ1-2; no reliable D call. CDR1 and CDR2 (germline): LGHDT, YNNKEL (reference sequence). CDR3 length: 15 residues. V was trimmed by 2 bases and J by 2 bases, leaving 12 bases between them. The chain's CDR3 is CASSQIGSANYGYTF. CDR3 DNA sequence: TGTGCCAGCAGCCAAATTGGATCTGCAAACTATGGCTACACCTTC.

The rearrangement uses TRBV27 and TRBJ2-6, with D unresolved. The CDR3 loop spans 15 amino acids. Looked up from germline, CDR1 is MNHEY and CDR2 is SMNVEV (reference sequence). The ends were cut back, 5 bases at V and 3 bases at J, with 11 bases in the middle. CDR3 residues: CASSTQVFGANVLTF. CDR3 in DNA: TGTGCCAGCAGTACTCAGGTGTTTGGGGCCAACGTCCTGACTTTC.